What follows are 7 T cell receptor beta chains derived from one specimen sequenced in a study of blood T cell repertoires in COVID-19. TCRdb's copy holds only in-frame clones and misses some; the assay was immunoSEQ multiplex PCR. The sample lists roughly 200,000 clones, about 85% occurring once. Material: peripheral blood. These receptors all come from a woman between 55 and 75 years old with acute or convalescent COVID-19.

The chain joins TRBV18 to TRBJ2-3; a weak D match, TRBD2 (6 bases). Trimming removed 3 bases from V and 4 bases from J, with 17 bases in between. CDR3 length equals 16 residues. CDR1 and CDR2 (germline): KGHSH, LQKENI. DNA of the CDR3: TGTGCCAGCTCACCCTACGGGACTCCTAAATCAGATACGCAGTATTTT. Translated, it gives CASSPYGTPKSDTQYF.

The chain uses TRBV19 and TRBJ2-7; D may be TRBD2 (6 bases). Trimming stripped 3 bases from V and 3 bases from J, with 12 bases between. CDR1 is LNHDA, CDR2 SQIVND, per germline (reference sequence). CDR3 size: 14 residues. The DNA of the CDR3 is TGTGCCAGTAGTATCAATTGGGGGGACTACGAGCAGTACTTC. Protein: CASSINWGDYEQYF.

The chain employs TRBV9 and TRBJ2-3; D is possibly TRBD2 (6 bases). V lost 0 bases and J 2 bases, leaving 7 bases between the germline ends. This CDR3 comprises 14 residues. CDR1 is SGDLS and CDR2 is YYNGEE in the germline V gene. The CDR3 sequence is CASSVGDFTDTQYF. The CDR3 DNA sequence: TGTGCCAGCAGCGTAGGGGACTTCACAGATACGCAGTATTTT.

V usage is TRBV5-8 and J usage is TRBJ2-7; D gene unclear. The V gene's germline CDR1 is SGHTS and CDR2 YDEGEE. CDR3 length equals 16 residues. V lost 5 bases, J lost 0 bases, and 18 bases lay in between. CDR3 coding DNA: TGTGCCAGCAGACCCCTCAGGCTCACGAGCTCCTACGAGCAGTACTTC. It codes for CASRPLRLTSSYEQYF.

The chain uses TRBV5-1 and TRBJ1-1; possible D gene TRBD1, 5 bases. Trimming left V 0 bases short and J 10 bases short, with 10 bases between. From germline, CDR1 is SGHRS and CDR2 YFSETQ. The CDR3 is made up of 12 amino acids. CDR3 residues: CASSLEGFGAFF. The DNA of the CDR3 is TGCGCCAGCAGCTTGGAGGGGTTTGGAGCTTTCTTT.

The chain carries TRBV6-6 and TRBJ1-5, with unresolved D. Per the germline V gene, CDR1 is MNHNY and CDR2 is SVGAGI (reference sequence). V was trimmed by 0 bases and J by 4 bases, leaving 7 bases between them. The CDR3 contains 14 residues. CDR3 coding DNA: TGTGCCAGCAGTTACTCTGACGGGAATCAGCCCCAGCATTTT. Translating it yields CASSYSDGNQPQHF.

The J gene is TRBJ1-2, the V gene TRBV27; D is perhaps TRBD1 (6 bases). This CDR3 region has 17 residues. Germline CDR1 and CDR2: MNHEY and SMNVEV (reference sequence). The V end was cut by 6 bases, the J end by 8 bases, with 28 bases between. CDR3 sequence: CASRGGGGGPGNEGYTF. DNA for the CDR3: TGTGCCAGCAGGGGGGGAGGGGGAGGCCCCGGGAACGAAGGCTACACCTTC.